The sequence of this T cell receptor beta chain was determined in a study of OX40 agonist ivuxolimab in advanced cancers. At the level of the whole study: Ivuxolimab was an agonistic, fully human IgG2 monoclonal antibody directed against OX40 (CD134), a costimulatory receptor. Partial responses occurred in three dose-escalation patients: two with cutaneous melanoma and one with hepatocellular carcinoma. Patients were allowed to have had prior anti-PD-1, anti-PD-L1 or anti-CTLA-4 therapy, and around 37% of the dose-escalation patients had previously received checkpoint inhibitors. In the dose-escalation cohort, around four fifths of patients were male, and the mean age was approximately 60 years, with a range of roughly 20 to 80. Intravenous ivuxolimab was administered to patients every 2 weeks at six dose levels: 0.01, 0.1, 0.3, 1.5, 3 and 10 mg/kg. The paper covers the monotherapy dose-escalation part of the phase I ivuxolimab trial, which included N ≈ 52 patients. Peripheral TCRbeta sequencing aimed to test whether ivuxolimab altered TCR sequence diversity and caused clonal T-cell expansion. Among the roughly 52 dose-escalation patients, around 19 had hepatocellular carcinoma, some 15 melanoma, 9 renal cell carcinoma and 9 head and neck cancer.

Comment on this clone: Which antigen it targets is not known. There are no base qualities to consult, and no much larger clone falls within one base.

The paper's findings and limits, for the study overall: After ivuxolimab, expanded clones were on average more numerous among CD8+ T cells than among CD4+ T cells. At doses of 0.1 to 3.0 mg/kg, clonal expansion of both CD4+ and CD8+ blood T cells was observed from baseline to week 6. Low levels of normalized T-cell clonal expansion were also seen in some nonresponding patients. In partial responders in the 0.1-3.0 mg/kg groups, normalized peripheral clonal expansion was found to be among the lowest, especially among CD8+ T cells. Which antigens the clonally expanded peripheral T cells were specific for was not determined.

Genomic DNA was isolated from the sorted cells so that the TCRbeta CDR3 region could be sequenced. TCRbeta CDR3 regions were sequenced using the immunoSEQ Assay. The clones in this table, taken by TCRdb from immuneACCESS, are in-frame only. Not every clone is retained; where verified, under half of the shortfall comes from an unresolved V gene, and the cause of the rest is unknown. For this sample the table gives about 75,000 clones, of which roughly 90% were detected only once. The ten largest clonotypes hold over 0.3% of the sample. The trial excluded patients who had a history of autoimmune disease or were on systemic immunosuppression. Peripheral blood for TCR sequencing was drawn from every dose cohort at baseline, at cycle 4 day 1 and at cycle 7 day 1. The samples were taken from a phase I, first-in-human, multicenter, open-label dose-escalation trial of ivuxolimab. Adults with locally advanced or metastatic head and neck squamous cell, hepatocellular, melanoma or renal cell carcinoma were enrolled in the trial. CD4+ and CD8+ T cells were sorted separately from peripheral blood before TCR sequencing.

Per the germline V gene, SGHVS is the CDR1 and FNYEAQ is the CDR2. From its cysteine to its phenylalanine, the CDR3 spans 12 amino acids. Just the 36-base CDR3 DNA is kept, in frame starting at base 1. V gives up 5 bases and J gives up 12 bases, and the segment between their germline ends measures 17 bases. The sequencing used CD4+ or CD8+ T cells sorted from blood, collected in a trial of the OX40 agonist ivuxolimab. This TCR was recovered from an adult with an advanced solid tumor such as melanoma, head and neck, liver or kidney cancer. Recombination joined TRBV7-6 with TRBJ2-7; the D gene remains uncertain. The CDR3 region has the sequence CASSPQMGPWYF. The DNA sequence reads TGTGCCAGCAGCCCACAGATGGGCCCCTGGTACTTC.